These 32 T cell receptor beta chains were sequenced from one sample in a study of blood T cell repertoires in COVID-19. Profiling relied on immunoSEQ multiplex PCR, and the TCRdb table lists in-frame clones only, not all of them. The sample carries 200,000 to 300,000 clones, roughly 91% recorded once. The sequenced sample consisted of peripheral blood. The receptors come from a man aged 25-45 years with COVID-19, enrolled during active disease.

J is TRBJ2-1 and V is TRBV7-3, with 9 bases lining up with TRBD1. V dropped 5 bases and J dropped 5; count of bases not matched to a gene: 10. CDR1 and CDR2 from the germline V gene are SGHTA and FQGTGA. This CDR3 comprises 16 residues. The CDR3 here is CASSPAGDRVNNEQFF. The CDR3 DNA sequence: TGTGCCAGCAGCCCCGCGGGGGACAGGGTTAACAATGAGCAGTTCTTC.

This clone has a single count. The rearrangement joins TRBV5-4 to TRBJ2-7, with D unresolved. Germline CDR1 and CDR2: SGHNT and YYREEE (reference sequence). Trimming took off 0 bases at V and 0 bases at J, with 7 bases between the two ends. The CDR3 spans 14 residues. The CDR3 sequence is CASSLERNSYEQYF. DNA of the CDR3: TGTGCCAGCAGCTTGGAGCGAAACTCCTACGAGCAGTACTTC.

The V and J genes are TRBV3-1 (or the pseudogene TRBV3-2) and TRBJ1-1, with D unclear. With 4 bases removed from V and 8 bases from J, the gap between germline ends came to 20 bases. Germline values: CDR1 LGHDT, CDR2 YNNKEL (reference sequence). This CDR3 has 15 residues. The chain's CDR3 is CASSLSREEQNEAFF. For the CDR3, the DNA is TGTGCCAGCAGCCTCAGCCGGGAAGAGCAAAACGAAGCTTTCTTT.

This rearrangement joins TRBV11-2 to TRBJ1-2; TRBD1 aligns across 7 bases. The V gene end was trimmed by 5 bases and the J gene end by 2 bases; junction bases not matched to a gene: 8. CDR1 is SGHAT, CDR2 FQNNGV, per germline. There are 15 residues in the CDR3. Here the CDR3 DNA reads TGTGCCAGCAGCCCTGTTCCGACAGGGAACTATGGCTACACCTTC. Translated: CASSPVPTGNYGYTF.

This rearrangement joins TRBV6-4 to TRBJ2-3; weak D call: TRBD2 (5 bases). This CDR3 has 16 residues. From germline, CDR1 is MRHNA and CDR2 SNTAGT. V lost 0 bases and J 1 base, leaving 11 bases between the germline ends. The CDR3 region has the DNA TGTGCCAGCAGTGACTCGATCGCCGGGGGCACAGATACGCAGTATTTT. It specifies CASSDSIAGGTDTQYF.

The V and J genes are TRBV11-3 and TRBJ2-1, with 9 bases aligning to TRBD2. In germline, CDR1 is SGHNT, CDR2 YENEEA. This CDR3 has 14 amino acids. The trim removed 3 bases at V and 7 bases at J, leaving 4 bases unmatched. Written as DNA, the CDR3 is TGTGCCAGCAGCTTCGGCGGGGGGGCGAATGAGCAGTTCTTC. This encodes CASSFGGGANEQFF.

The chain employs TRBV7-9 and TRBJ1-4, with D perhaps TRBD1 (5 bases). Trimming cost V 11 bases and J 3 bases, with 19 bases left between them. This CDR3 is built from 15 residues. CDR1 SEHNR and CDR2 FQNEAQ come from the germline V gene (reference sequence). This CDR3 is CASGPSRVSNEKLFF. In DNA form, the CDR3 reads TGTGCCTCCGGGCCCTCCAGGGTTTCTAATGAAAAACTGTTTTTT.

The chain joins TRBV3-1 (or the pseudogene TRBV3-2) to TRBJ2-5, with 8 bases lining up with TRBD2. The CDR3 extends over 16 amino acids. J was trimmed by 5 bases and V by 0 bases; bases with no gene match: 8. Per germline, CDR1 LGHDT and CDR2 YNNKEL (reference sequence). DNA for the CDR3: TGTGCCAGCAGCCAAGAGGACGGGGGGGCCGGGGAGACCCAGTACTTC. It encodes CASSQEDGGAGETQYF.

This chain joins TRBV6-1 and TRBJ2-1, with TRBD2 matching 9 bases. The CDR3 contains 16 residues. V dropped 4 bases and J dropped 8; count of bases not matched to a gene: 12. The V gene's germline CDR1 is MNHNS and CDR2 SASEGT. The CDR3 coding sequence is TGTGCCAGCAGTGGTTCCCAGCGGGGGGCTCTTGATGAGCAGTTCTTC. Translating gives CASSGSQRGALDEQFF.

V and J are TRBV6-5 and TRBJ1-2; D is uncertain. Trimming pared 6 bases from V and 2 bases from J, leaving 13 bases between. The germline V gene encodes CDR1 MNHEY and CDR2 SVGAGI. The CDR3 consists of 14 residues. This chain's CDR3 is CASRSGPANYGYTF. The CDR3 DNA is TGTGCCAGCAGAAGCGGACCAGCGAACTATGGCTACACCTTC.

V usage is TRBV7-6 and J usage is TRBJ2-5; 14 nucleotides line up with TRBD2. There are 17 residues in the CDR3. Looked up from germline, CDR1 is SGHVS and CDR2 is FNYEAQ. Trimming removed 5 bases from V and 4 bases from J; junction bases left unmatched: 9. The CDR3 protein is CASSTTSGGALRETQYF. CDR3 in DNA: TGTGCCAGCAGCACGACTAGCGGGGGGGCTTTAAGAGAGACCCAGTACTTC.

This clone is a singleton in its sample. The V gene is TRBV6-5, the J gene TRBJ1-1, with D maybe TRBD1 (5 bases). The germline CDR1 and CDR2 sequences are MNHEY and SVGAGI. The CDR3 has 16 residues. V lost 2 bases to trimming and J lost 5 bases, with 18 bases between them. DNA for the CDR3: TGTGCCAGCAGTTACGGGGGGAACCAGGTGCGGACTGAAGCTTTCTTT. Amino acids: CASSYGGNQVRTEAFF.

This clone was observed a single time. The chain recombines TRBV10-2 with TRBJ1-5; D is undetermined. V was shortened by 0 bases and J by 4 bases, with 7 bases between the two germline ends. The CDR3 is 14 amino acids. Germline CDR1 reads WSHSY; CDR2 reads SAAADI. CDR3 loop: CASSESGHNQPQHF. The CDR3 nucleotides read TGCGCCAGCAGTGAGTCTGGGCATAATCAGCCCCAGCATTTT.

The chain has TRBV11-3 and TRBJ2-3; 9 nucleotides align to TRBD2. This CDR3 has 18 amino acids. The V gene end was trimmed by 0 bases and the J gene end by 2 bases; junction bases not matched to a gene: 9. CDR1 and CDR2 (germline): SGHNT, YENEEA. The CDR3 coding sequence is TGTGCCAGCAGCTTAGAGGTCCTAGCGGGGCGAGACACAGATACGCAGTATTTT. This codes for CASSLEVLAGRDTDTQYF.

The CDR3, as DNA: TGTGCCAGCAGTTTGGTGGTAGATAATTCACCCCTCCACTTT. It is translated as CASSLVVDNSPLHF. V and J are TRBV27 and TRBJ1-6; D unresolved. The CDR3 runs to 14 residues. Germline CDR1 reads MNHEY; CDR2 reads SMNVEV (reference sequence). V lost 3 bases and J lost 5, with 8 bases in between.

This clone was seen only once. The chain links TRBV10-1 to TRBJ2-7; 8 bases match TRBD1. Germline CDR1 is WNHNN and CDR2 is SYGVQD (reference sequence). The V and J ends lost 3 bases and 2 bases, in that order; junction bases with no gene match: 3. The CDR3 length is 14 residues. DNA for the CDR3: TGCGCCAGCAGTGATGGGGACAGGCCCTACGAGCAGTACTTC. Protein: CASSDGDRPYEQYF.

The rearrangement links TRBV7-9 to TRBJ1-2; no reliable D call. Trimming took 0 bases from V and 8 from J, leaving 19 bases between them. Germline CDR1 and CDR2: SEHNR and FQNEAQ (reference sequence). CDR3 length equals 16 residues. The CDR3 protein is CASSLASARRVGGYTF. In DNA, the CDR3 is TGTGCCAGCAGCTTAGCCTCGGCCCGGCGGGTCGGAGGCTACACCTTC.

CDR3 DNA: TGTGCCAGCAGCGTAGGTTCAGGGCGACTAGGCTATGGCTACACCTTC. Amino acids: CASSVGSGRLGYGYTF. This sequence joins TRBV9 and TRBJ1-2, with D possibly matching TRBD1 (5 bases). Germline lookup yields CDR1 SGDLS and CDR2 YYNGEE. This CDR3 has 16 residues. V dropped 0 bases and J dropped 4 bases, with 16 bases sitting between them.

Only one count was recorded for this clone. The gene calls are TRBV30 and TRBJ1-2, with D tentatively TRBD1 (6 bases). Per germline, CDR1 GTSNPN and CDR2 SVGIG (reference sequence). CDR3 length: 12 amino acids. V was pared by 0 bases and J by 6 bases, with 8 bases between. CDR3 region: CAWSVSGDGYTF. Written as DNA, the CDR3 is TGTGCCTGGAGTGTATCAGGGGATGGCTACACCTTC. Full variable domain (remainder filled in from reference TRBV30 and TRBJ1-2): SQTIHQWPATLVQPVGSPLSLECTVEGTSNPNLYWYRQAAGRGLQLLFYSVGIGQISSEVPQNLSASRPQDRQFILSSKKLLLSDSGFYLCAWSVSGDGYTFGSGTRLTVV.

This chain joins TRBV7-9 and TRBJ1-2, with D unresolved. Germline lookup yields CDR1 SEHNR and CDR2 FQNEAQ (reference sequence). The V end was cut by 11 bases, the J end by 7 bases, with 14 bases between. CDR3 length: 11 residues. CDR3 sequence (DNA): TGTGCCCAGCAGCCGGGAAGTGGCTACACCTTC. This codes for CAQQPGSGYTF.

V and J are TRBV3-1 (or the pseudogene TRBV3-2) and TRBJ1-6; weak D call: TRBD1 (6 bases). Trimming took 6 bases from V and 2 from J, leaving 14 bases between them. This CDR3 region has 16 residues. The germline CDR1 and CDR2 sequences are LGHDT and YNNKEL (reference sequence). The CDR3 loop is CASRSRGGPYNSPLHF. The CDR3 coding sequence is TGTGCCAGCAGATCGCGCGGGGGGCCCTATAATTCACCCCTCCACTTT.

The chain uses TRBV2 and TRBJ1-4; D possibly corresponds to TRBD1 (5 bases). V lost 3 bases and J lost 8, with 10 bases in between. CDR1 and CDR2 from the germline V gene are SNHLY and FYNNEI. This CDR3 spans 13 amino acids. Here the CDR3 reads CASSEGPWEKLFF. The CDR3 region has the DNA TGTGCCAGCAGTGAGGGGCCGTGGGAAAAACTGTTTTTT.

The chain links TRBV7-2 to TRBJ1-2; D gene ambiguous. This CDR3 has 15 amino acids. Germline V gene sequence: CDR1 SGHTA, CDR2 FQGNSA. The germline V and J ends were trimmed by 4 bases and 4 bases, with 16 bases remaining between them. CDR3: CASSYPGRETYGYTF. The CDR3 DNA sequence: TGTGCCAGCAGCTACCCAGGCCGCGAAACCTATGGCTACACCTTC.

The chain links TRBV5-1 to TRBJ1-5; 9 nucleotides line up with TRBD1. Germline CDR1 and CDR2: SGHRS and YFSETQ. This CDR3 comprises 14 residues. The trim removed 2 bases at V and 5 bases at J, leaving 2 bases unmatched. CDR3 sequence: CASSLGTGYQPQHF. CDR3 bases: TGCGCCAGCAGCTTAGGGACAGGGTATCAGCCCCAGCATTTT.

The rearrangement links TRBV5-1 to TRBJ1-1; 11 positions match TRBD1. The V gene's germline CDR1 is SGHRS and CDR2 YFSETQ. CDR3 size: 17 residues. Trimming cost V 1 base and J 2 bases; bases outside gene matches: 7. The CDR3 loop is CASSLSGQGVINTEAFF. The CDR3 DNA follows: TGCGCCAGCAGCTTGTCGGGACAGGGGGTAATAAACACTGAAGCTTTCTTT.

This clone was counted a single time. V gene TRBV27 combines with J gene TRBJ2-5; perhaps TRBD1 as D (5 bases). The V end was cut by 1 base, the J end by 2 bases, with 8 bases between. Germline V lookup: CDR1 MNHEY, CDR2 SMNVEV (reference sequence). The CDR3 extends over 14 amino acids. CDR3 amino acids: CASSLLGQQETQYF. CDR3 DNA sequence: TGTGCCAGCAGTTTATTGGGGCAGCAAGAGACCCAGTACTTC.

This sequence joins TRBV29-1 and TRBJ1-3; possible D gene TRBD1, 5 bases. This CDR3 spans 13 amino acids. Germline CDR1 is SQVTM and CDR2 is ANQGSEA. Trimming took 6 bases from V and 2 from J, leaving 11 bases between them. CDR3 bases: TGCAGCGTCGCAGGGCCTGCTGGAAACACCATATATTTT. This encodes CSVAGPAGNTIYF.

The CDR3 region is CASSGYRDTFYEQYF. Written as DNA, the CDR3 is TGTGCCAGCAGTGGCTACCGGGACACCTTTTACGAGCAGTACTTC. The chain recombines TRBV25-1 with TRBJ2-7, with TRBD1 as a possible D gene (6 bases). Trimming shortened V by 4 bases and J by 4 bases, and 17 bases separated the two germline ends. CDR1 and CDR2 (germline): MGHDK, SYGVNS. CDR3 size: 15 residues.

This sequence joins TRBV7-3 and TRBJ2-1; 7 bases map to TRBD1. V gave up 2 bases and J gave up 4 bases; unmatched junction bases: 11. The germline CDR1 and CDR2 sequences are SGHTA and FQGTGA. CDR3 length: 17 residues. CDR3 protein: CASSLGYGQDPYNEQFF. CDR3 bases: TGTGCCAGCAGCTTAGGGTACGGACAGGATCCTTACAATGAGCAGTTCTTC.

This clone was recorded once. The chain has TRBV6-4 and TRBJ1-1; no definite D call. The germline V gene has CDR1 MRHNA and CDR2 SNTAGT. Trimming stripped 4 bases from V and 2 bases from J, with 14 bases between. CDR3 length equals 15 residues. The CDR3 loop is CASSGRGEPNTEAFF. CDR3 nucleotide sequence: TGTGCCAGCAGTGGCCGCGGAGAGCCAAACACTGAAGCTTTCTTT.

The rearrangement uses TRBV9 and TRBJ2-7, with D unresolved. This CDR3 comprises 13 residues. The V end lost 0 bases, the J end lost 4 bases, and 8 bases lay between the germline ends. Germline CDR1 SGDLS, CDR2 YYNGEE. The chain's CDR3 is CASSVGDNYEQYF. Here the CDR3 DNA reads TGTGCCAGCAGCGTAGGCGACAATTACGAGCAGTACTTC.

The chain employs TRBV5-1 and TRBJ2-2; D is undetermined. V gave up 1 base and J gave up 0 bases, with 7 bases separating them. The CDR3 runs to 15 residues. The germline V gene has CDR1 SGHRS and CDR2 YFSETQ. The CDR3 here is CASSLFGPNTGELFF. In DNA, the CDR3 is TGCGCCAGCAGCTTGTTTGGCCCGAACACCGGGGAGCTGTTTTTT.